The entry below gives a single T cell receptor beta chain sequence along with its context. Some clones are missing from TCRdb's copy, which holds only in-frame ones; the method was immunoSEQ multiplex PCR. The sample lists 350,000 to 450,000 clones, around 84% occurring once. This record comes from a study of blood T cell repertoires in COVID-19. What was sequenced was peripheral blood. The clonotype was recovered from a woman aged 18-29 years with acute or convalescent COVID-19.

CDR3 nucleotide sequence: TGTGCCAGCAGCTTCCTGTCCGGGGACACTGAAGCTTTCTTT. It yields the protein CASSFLSGDTEAFF. This sequence joins TRBV11-2 and TRBJ1-1; no clear D. This CDR3 is 14 amino acids long. The V gene lost 3 bases and the J gene lost 3 bases, with 11 bases spanning the gap. Germline values: CDR1 SGHAT, CDR2 FQNNGV.